What follows are 10 T cell receptor beta chains derived from one specimen sequenced in a study of radiotherapy plus CTLA-4 blockade in lung cancer. TCRdb's table, derived via immunoSEQ multiplex PCR, lists solely in-frame clones and lacks some. The repertoire holds 70,000 to 90,000 clones, with 70% to 85% as singletons. The source was peripheral blood, collected from a patient treated with radiotherapy plus ipilimumab. These receptors all come from a human donor with non-small cell lung cancer who had stable disease on radiotherapy plus ipilimumab.

The chain combines TRBV5-1 with TRBJ1-3; tentative D call: TRBD1 (6 bases). CDR1 and CDR2 from the germline V gene are SGHRS and YFSETQ. The V end was cut by 4 bases, the J end by 2 bases, with 16 bases between. The CDR3 has 16 residues. The DNA for the CDR3 is TGCGCCAGCAGCCCTGGACAGCTCCTAGCTGGAAACACCATATATTTT. Protein product: CASSPGQLLAGNTIYF.

The chain joins TRBV11-2 to TRBJ2-1; D remains unclear. This CDR3 comprises 15 residues. The V gene lost 1 base and the J gene lost 4 bases, with 11 bases spanning the gap. Germline assignment: CDR1 SGHAT and CDR2 FQNNGV. CDR3 sequence reads: CASSLAGSSYNEQFF. The CDR3 DNA reads TGTGCCAGCAGCTTAGCTGGCTCCTCTTACAATGAGCAGTTCTTC.

This rearrangement joins TRBV19 to TRBJ1-1; D not certain. The CDR3 is 17 residues long. Between the trimmed V and J ends, which lost 6 bases and 4 bases, there was a span of 24 bases. Germline assignment: CDR1 LNHDA and CDR2 SQIVND (reference sequence). CDR3 in amino acids: CASRTQEVSIGSTEAFF. DNA of the CDR3: TGTGCCAGTAGGACCCAAGAGGTCTCCATCGGGTCCACTGAAGCTTTCTTT. Using reference TRBV19 and TRBJ1-1 for the parts outside the CDR3, the full variable domain is DGGITQSPKYLFRKEGQNVTLSCEQNLNHDAMYWYRQDPGQGLRLIYYSQIVNDFQKGDIAEGYSVSREKKESFPLTVTSAQKNPTAFYLCASRTQEVSIGSTEAFFGQGTRLTVV.

The rearrangement joins TRBV4-2 to TRBJ1-2; D might be TRBD1 (5 bases). Trimming took 1 base from V and 8 from J, leaving 14 bases between them. CDR1 and CDR2 from the germline V gene are LGHNA and YNFKEQ. CDR3 length: 14 amino acids. CDR3 loop: CASSQVIGDRGYTF. Here the CDR3 DNA reads TGTGCCAGCAGCCAAGTCATTGGGGACCGCGGCTACACCTTC.

J is TRBJ2-1 and V is TRBV7-8; no definite D call. The V gene lost 1 base and the J gene lost 1 base, with 11 bases spanning the gap. CDR1 and CDR2 (germline): SGHVS, FQNEAQ. The CDR3 is 16 amino acids. CDR3 coding DNA: TGTGCCAGCAGCTTAGTTTGGCAGCTATCCTACAATGAGCAGTTCTTC. It yields the protein CASSLVWQLSYNEQFF.

This chain connects TRBV2 to TRBJ1-1; 12 positions agree with TRBD1. Germline V CDR1 and CDR2: SNHLY, FYNNEI. The CDR3 is 15 residues long. V dropped 4 bases and J dropped 4; count of bases not matched to a gene: 4. The CDR3 sequence: CASSGDRGQGTEAFF. CDR3 coding DNA: TGTGCCAGCAGTGGGGACAGGGGGCAAGGCACTGAAGCTTTCTTT.

This chain uses TRBV5-1 with TRBJ2-3; 10 positions match TRBD1. The CDR3 loop spans 14 amino acids. J was trimmed by 5 bases and V by 4 bases; bases with no gene match: 4. Germline values: CDR1 SGHRS, CDR2 YFSETQ. The CDR3 spells CASSGTGVLDTQYF. CDR3 sequence (DNA): TGCGCCAGCAGCGGGACAGGGGTCCTAGATACGCAGTATTTT.

The chain has TRBV10-3 and TRBJ1-5, with 8 bases lining up with TRBD1. Trimming at V came to 0 bases and at J to 3 bases, leaving 1 base not matched to a gene. The germline V gene encodes CDR1 ENHRY and CDR2 SYGVKD. This CDR3 is 15 amino acids long. In DNA, the CDR3 is TGTGCCATCAGTGAGTCGACAGGGGACAATCAGCCCCAGCATTTT. Residues: CAISESTGDNQPQHF.

J is TRBJ2-7 and V is TRBV5-4; 10 positions agree with TRBD1. Germline V gene lookup returns CDR1 SGHNT and CDR2 YYREEE (reference sequence). The CDR3 has 15 residues. V was clipped by 4 bases and J by 4 bases; unmatched bases: 8. This CDR3 is CASSPRDRGTYEQYF. Here the CDR3 DNA reads TGTGCCAGCAGCCCCCGGGACAGGGGTACTTACGAGCAGTACTTC.

The chain couples TRBV18 to TRBJ1-1; D gene uncertain. This CDR3 has 14 residues. The V gene's germline CDR1 is KGHSH and CDR2 LQKENI. V was trimmed by 6 bases and J by 5 bases, leaving 16 bases between them. The CDR3 sequence: CASSSGSAGTEAFF. The CDR3, as DNA: TGTGCCAGCTCCTCCGGGTCGGCGGGGACTGAAGCTTTCTTT. Drawing the rest from reference TRBV18 and TRBJ1-1, the complete variable domain is NAGVMQNPRHLVRRRGQEARLRCSPMKGHSHVYWYRQLPEEGLKFMVYLQKENIIDESGMPKERFSAEFPKEGPSILRIQQVVRGDSAAYFCASSSGSAGTEAFFGQGTRLTVV.